This TCR beta chain was found in a study of memory CD8 T cells in hepatitis C reinfection. Overall study context: A couple of donors resolved primary infection, then developed chronic reinfection.

Regarding time point: pre-reinfection, 55 to 20 weeks before reinfection detection. The sorted cells went straight to TCR sequencing with no prior in vitro expansion. Profiling relied on immunoSEQ multiplex PCR, and the TCRdb table lists in-frame clones only, not all of them. The sample lists just over 50,000 clones, 89% occurring once. The sample taken for sequencing was naive CD8+ T cells sorted from blood. The receptor was isolated from a man between 18 and 29 years old with hepatitis C virus infection.

CDR3 protein: CASSQTEGTLGYTF. CDR3 in DNA: TGCGCCAGCAGCCAAACCGAGGGTACGCTCGGCTACACCTTC. V usage is TRBV4-1 and J usage is TRBJ1-2; D is uncertain. This CDR3 spans 14 amino acids. Germline CDR1 MGHRA, CDR2 YSYEKL. V was shortened by 2 bases and J by 8 bases, with 15 bases between the two germline ends.